This record looks at one T cell receptor (beta chain) sequence and its context. Its specificity is not known. This entry comes from a study of cytomegalovirus exposure and HLA in healthy donors. Study in general: As an earlier analysis found, about 190 million T cells yielded 100 million to 130 million unique TCR beta sequences. Notes on the study in general: Among TCR beta chains, those listed as cytomegalovirus-associated numbered around 180. A later analysis, which compared TCR beta chains of equal frequency, found the HLA-associated ones more clonally expanded. Analyzed later, association rates of TCRs varied across HLA loci, with DRB1 most and HLA-C fewest.

Trimming removed 6 bases at V and 3 bases at J, with 14 bases between. The germline CDR1 and CDR2 sequences are KGHSH and LQKENI. The length of the CDR3 is 14 residues. 13 Jbeta primers and 60 Vbeta primers were used for the PCR. Profiling relied on immunoSEQ multiplex PCR, and the TCRdb table lists in-frame clones only, not all of them. The table lists about 85,000 clones, around 77% of them singletons. This TCR derives from a boy younger than 18 in good health and CMV-seronegative. This chain uses TRBV18 with TRBJ2-5; perhaps TRBD1 as D (6 bases). Sequenced: PBMCs. CDR3 DNA: TGTGCCAGCTCTGTGACAGGCCTCAAAGAGACCCAGTACTTC. Its protein product is CASSVTGLKETQYF.